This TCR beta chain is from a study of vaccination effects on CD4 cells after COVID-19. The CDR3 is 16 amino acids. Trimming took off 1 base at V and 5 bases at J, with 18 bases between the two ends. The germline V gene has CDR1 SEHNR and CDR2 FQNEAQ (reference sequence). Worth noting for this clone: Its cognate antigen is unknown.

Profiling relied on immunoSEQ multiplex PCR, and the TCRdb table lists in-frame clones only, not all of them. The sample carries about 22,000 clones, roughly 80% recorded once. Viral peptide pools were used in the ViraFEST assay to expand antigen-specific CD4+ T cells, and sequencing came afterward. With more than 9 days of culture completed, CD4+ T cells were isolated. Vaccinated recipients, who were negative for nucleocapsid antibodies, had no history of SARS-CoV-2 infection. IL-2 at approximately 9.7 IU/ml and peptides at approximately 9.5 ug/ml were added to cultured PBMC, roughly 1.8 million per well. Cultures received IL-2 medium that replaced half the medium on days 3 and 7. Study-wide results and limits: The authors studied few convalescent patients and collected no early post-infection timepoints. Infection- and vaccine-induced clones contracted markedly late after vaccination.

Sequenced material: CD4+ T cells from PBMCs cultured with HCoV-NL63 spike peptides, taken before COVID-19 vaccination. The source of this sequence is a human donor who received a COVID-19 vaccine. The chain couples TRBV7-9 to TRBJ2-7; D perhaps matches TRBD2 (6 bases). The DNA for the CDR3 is TGTGCCAGCAGCTTAGGGGTCGGACTGGGCGGGGACGAGCAGTACTTC. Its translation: CASSLGVGLGGDEQYF.